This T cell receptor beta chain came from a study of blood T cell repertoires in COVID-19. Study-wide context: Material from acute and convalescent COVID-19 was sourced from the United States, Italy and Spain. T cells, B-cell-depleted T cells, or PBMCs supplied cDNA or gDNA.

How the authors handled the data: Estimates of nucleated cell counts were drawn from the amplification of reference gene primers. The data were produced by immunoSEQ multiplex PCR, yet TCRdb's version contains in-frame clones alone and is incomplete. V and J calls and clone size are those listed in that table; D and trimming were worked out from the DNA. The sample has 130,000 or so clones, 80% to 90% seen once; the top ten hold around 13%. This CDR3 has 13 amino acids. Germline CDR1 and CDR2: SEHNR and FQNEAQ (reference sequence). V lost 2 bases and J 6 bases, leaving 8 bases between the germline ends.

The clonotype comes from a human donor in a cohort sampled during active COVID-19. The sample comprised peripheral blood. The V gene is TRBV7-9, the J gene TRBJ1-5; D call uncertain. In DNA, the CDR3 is TGTGCCAGCAGCTTAAATACCGGTCAGCCCCAGCATTTT. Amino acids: CASSLNTGQPQHF.